Listed here are 23 T cell receptor beta chains from one sample, sequenced in a study of PD-1 blockade in classical Hodgkin lymphoma. Time point described: cycle 4 day 1 (C4D1), after five to seven weeks of nivolumab. Every patient experienced relapse after autologous stem cell transplantation, and brentuximab vedotin exposure varied. Sequencing was performed with immunoSEQ multiplex PCR; in TCRdb, only in-frame clones are kept and a portion is missing. Found here are tens of thousands of clones, about three quarters of them singletons; the top ten hold around 12%. This material consisted of peripheral blood mononuclear cells (PBMCs), taken before the fourth cycle of nivolumab. The receptors originated from a human donor with classical Hodgkin lymphoma.

The J gene is TRBJ1-2, the V gene TRBV7-2, with 8 nucleotides matching TRBD1. This CDR3 contains 14 residues. V was pared by 2 bases and J by 7 bases, with 6 bases of the junction left unmatched. Per germline, CDR1 SGHTA and CDR2 FQGNSA. This CDR3 reads CASSLSAGGVGYTF. In nucleotides, the CDR3 is TGTGCCAGCAGCTTATCGGCAGGGGGCGTTGGCTACACCTTC.

The V and J genes are TRBV28 and TRBJ1-5; TRBD1 matches at 7 bases. Per germline, CDR1 MDHEN and CDR2 SYDVKM. Losses at the gene ends were 3 bases for V and 4 bases for J; bases not matched to a gene: 9. This CDR3 spans 16 amino acids. CDR3 in amino acids: CASSFARQGLNQPQHF. Here the CDR3 DNA reads TGTGCCAGCAGTTTCGCCCGACAGGGACTGAATCAGCCCCAGCATTTT.

The chain recombines TRBV5-1 with TRBJ1-1; D uncertain. Germline CDR1 is SGHRS and CDR2 is YFSETQ. V was cut by 5 bases and J by 5 bases, with 10 bases left in between. The CDR3 covers 12 residues. The CDR3 nucleotides read TGCGCCAGCAGGTCAGGTGGGACTGAAGCTTTCTTT. Translating it yields CASRSGGTEAFF.

This chain links TRBV5-1 with TRBJ2-3, with 9 bases fitting TRBD2. J was trimmed by 4 bases and V by 3 bases; bases with no gene match: 3. The CDR3 consists of 14 residues. CDR1 SGHRS and CDR2 YFSETQ come from the germline V gene. As DNA, the CDR3 is TGCGCCAGCAGCTGGGGACTAGCCGCAGATACGCAGTATTTT. Encoded protein: CASSWGLAADTQYF.

The J gene is TRBJ2-5, the V gene TRBV27; 7 bases align to TRBD1. The CDR3 is made up of 16 amino acids. Germline CDR1 MNHEY, CDR2 SMNVEV (reference sequence). J gave up 3 bases and V 5 bases, and 12 bases lay outside the gene matches. The CDR3 is CASSPFPGQRKETQYF. CDR3 bases: TGTGCCAGCAGTCCTTTCCCGGGACAGCGGAAAGAGACCCAGTACTTC.

This chain connects TRBV28 to TRBJ2-5; D might be TRBD2 (6 bases). CDR3 length equals 15 residues. Germline V gene lookup returns CDR1 MDHEN and CDR2 SYDVKM. The V end was cut by 3 bases, the J end by 5 bases, with 16 bases between. The CDR3 bases are TGTGCCAGCAGTTTTATTCAGGGAGGAGCCGAGACCCAGTACTTC. It yields the protein CASSFIQGGAETQYF. Drawing the rest from reference TRBV28 and TRBJ2-5, the complete variable domain is DVKVTQSSRYLVKRTGEKVFLECVQDMDHENMFWYRQDPGLGLRLIYFSYDVKMKEKGDIPEGYSVSREKKERFSLILESASTNQTSMYLCASSFIQGGAETQYFGPGTRLLVL.

This clone was seen only once. The chain recombines TRBV5-1 with TRBJ2-3; 7 nucleotides line up with TRBD1. Germline V CDR1 and CDR2: SGHRS, YFSETQ. V lost 3 bases and J lost 6; bases outside the gene matches: 7. The CDR3 spans 14 residues. CDR3 protein: CASSSGTVKDTQYF. The CDR3, as DNA: TGCGCCAGCAGCTCTGGGACAGTAAAGGATACGCAGTATTTT.

The chain links TRBV7-9 to TRBJ2-3; 10 nucleotides align to TRBD1. The CDR3 length is 17 residues. Looked up from germline, CDR1 is SEHNR and CDR2 is FQNEAQ (reference sequence). V dropped 0 bases and J dropped 2; count of bases not matched to a gene: 5. In nucleotides, the CDR3 is TGTGCCAGCAGCTTAGCACCCGGGACAGGGGACACAGATACGCAGTATTTT. Protein sequence: CASSLAPGTGDTDTQYF.

This clone occurred many times. The rearrangement joins TRBV29-1 to TRBJ1-2; 10 bases agree with TRBD1. The CDR3 has 13 amino acids. CDR1 SQVTM and CDR2 ANQGSEA come from the germline V gene. J was trimmed by 6 bases and V by 4 bases; bases with no gene match: 5. DNA of the CDR3: TGCAGCGTTGGCGGACAGGGGGTGAATGGCTACACCTTC. Amino acids: CSVGGQGVNGYTF.

This chain uses TRBV19 with TRBJ2-3, with D perhaps matching TRBD2 (5 bases). Looked up from germline, CDR1 is LNHDA and CDR2 is SQIVND (reference sequence). The CDR3 runs 11 residues. The CDR3 coding sequence is TGTGCTTCCGGGGAAGCGGCGCCGCAGTATTTT. This encodes CASGEAAPQYF.

The chain employs TRBV28 and TRBJ2-7; 7 bases map to TRBD2. V shed 5 bases, J shed 3 bases, and the junction held 1 base outside the gene matches. This CDR3 contains 12 residues. Looked up from germline, CDR1 is MDHEN and CDR2 is SYDVKM. The CDR3: CASSGGSYEQYF. As DNA, the CDR3 is TGTGCCAGCAGTGGCGGGAGCTACGAGCAGTACTTC.

This clone was observed once. Other DNA sequences within the sample encode an identical CDR3. This chain links TRBV28 with TRBJ2-7; D unresolved. Germline V CDR1 and CDR2: MDHEN, SYDVKM. This CDR3 spans 12 amino acids. The V end was cut by 6 bases, the J end by 3 bases, with 9 bases between. The CDR3 bases are TGTGCCAGCAGGGGCAGGCGCTACGAGCAGTACTTC. Residues: CASRGRRYEQYF.

This clone was picked up one time. The CDR3 is CASSRDRGAETQYF. Written as DNA, the CDR3 is TGTGCCAGCAGTCGAGACAGAGGTGCGGAGACCCAGTACTTC. V and J are TRBV5-6 and TRBJ2-5, with D maybe TRBD1 (5 bases). Germline assignment: CDR1 SGHDT and CDR2 YYEEEE. The CDR3 length is 14 residues. Trimming pared 5 bases from V and 5 bases from J, leaving 16 bases between. Full variable domain (remainder filled in from reference TRBV5-6 and TRBJ2-5): DAGVTQSPTHLIKTRGQQVTLRCSPKSGHDTVSWYQQALGQGPQFIFQYYEEEERQRGNFPDRFSGHQFPNYSSELNVNALLLGDSALYLCASSRDRGAETQYFGPGTRLLVL.

This clone has only a few counts. The rearrangement joins TRBV27 to TRBJ1-1; 9 nucleotides agree with TRBD1. Germline CDR1 and CDR2: MNHEY and SMNVEV (reference sequence). The CDR3 spans 11 residues. Unmatched junction bases numbered 0, after V lost 5 bases and J lost 8 bases. CDR3 sequence (DNA): TGTGCCAGCAGTGGACAGGGGGAAGCTTTCTTT. It codes for CASSGQGEAFF.

J is TRBJ2-5 and V is TRBV14, with D uncertain. Between the trimmed V and J ends, which lost 2 bases and 2 bases, there was a span of 6 bases. CDR1 and CDR2 (germline): SGHDN, FVKESK. The CDR3 extends over 13 amino acids. The CDR3 bases are TGTGCCAGCAGCCAATGGGGTCAAGAGACCCAGTACTTC. Translation: CASSQWGQETQYF. Complete variable domain (other parts from reference TRBV14 and TRBJ2-5): EAGVTQFPSHSVIEKGQTVTLRCDPISGHDNLYWYRRVMGKEIKFLLHFVKESKQDESGMPNNRFLAERTGGTYSTLKVQPAELEDSGVYFCASSQWGQETQYFGPGTRLLVL.

In nucleotides, the CDR3 is TGCGCCAGCAGCCCTGACAGGGTATTCTCTGGAAACACCATATATTTT. Amino acids: CASSPDRVFSGNTIYF. The chain uses TRBV5-1 and TRBJ1-3; 7 nucleotides line up with TRBD1. Germline V CDR1 and CDR2: SGHRS, YFSETQ. The CDR3 spans 16 residues. With 4 bases clipped from V and 0 bases from J, the junction kept 7 bases outside the gene matches.

This chain's CDR3 is CASSPTPFPNQPQHF. The CDR3 DNA reads as TGTGCCAGCAGCCCTACCCCGTTCCCCAATCAGCCCCAGCATTTT. This chain connects TRBV5-6 to TRBJ1-5; D unclear. Deletions cut 4 bases from V and 3 bases from J, with 14 bases between. The CDR3 contains 15 residues. In germline, CDR1 is SGHDT, CDR2 YYEEEE.

The chain is built from TRBV7-9 and TRBJ1-2, with TRBD1 as a possible D gene (6 bases). Germline CDR1 reads SEHNR; CDR2 reads FQNEAQ (reference sequence). CDR3 size: 12 residues. V lost 2 bases to trimming and J lost 6 bases, with 7 bases between them. CDR3 sequence reads: CASSLRGDGYTF. For the CDR3, the DNA is TGTGCCAGCAGCTTAAGGGGGGATGGCTACACCTTC.

The chain recombines TRBV7-9 with TRBJ2-4, with 8 bases aligning to TRBD1. CDR1 SEHNR and CDR2 FQNEAQ come from the germline V gene (reference sequence). CDR3 length: 13 amino acids. Trimming cost V 5 bases and J 6 bases; bases outside gene matches: 3. CDR3 bases: TGTGCCAGCAGCCGGACAGGGATAAACATTCAGTACTTC. Translation gives CASSRTGINIQYF.

The table lists this clone with a few counts. The chain couples TRBV5-1 to TRBJ2-4; no clear D gene. The CDR3 runs 16 residues. Trimming took 2 bases from V and 1 from J, leaving 13 bases between them. Germline V gene sequence: CDR1 SGHRS, CDR2 YFSETQ. DNA for the CDR3: TGCGCCAGCAGCTTAGGACGTAACCTGGCCAAAAACATTCAGTACTTC. This codes for CASSLGRNLAKNIQYF.

This clone has a handful of counts. This chain joins TRBV7-9 and TRBJ2-2, with 7 nucleotides matching TRBD2. Germline lookup yields CDR1 SEHNR and CDR2 FQNEAQ (reference sequence). The CDR3 runs 14 residues. Trimming took 3 bases from V and 4 from J; bases not matched to a gene: 2. The CDR3 sequence: CASSLGLSTGELFF. The CDR3 DNA sequence: TGTGCCAGCAGCTTGGGACTAAGCACCGGGGAGCTGTTTTTT.

The J gene is TRBJ2-3, the V gene TRBV5-1, with D maybe TRBD1 (5 bases). This CDR3 is built from 13 residues. Trimming removed 5 bases from V and 3 bases from J, with 10 bases in between. Germline V gene sequence: CDR1 SGHRS, CDR2 YFSETQ. CDR3 coding DNA: TGCGCCAGCAGGAGTCAGGGAACAGATACGCAGTATTTT. The encoded protein is CASRSQGTDTQYF.

The rearrangement joins TRBV5-1 to TRBJ2-1; D might be TRBD1 or TRBD2, each matching 5 bases. V was pared by 0 bases and J by 10 bases, with 17 bases between. Per the germline V gene, CDR1 is SGHRS and CDR2 is YFSETQ. The CDR3 has 15 amino acids. DNA of the CDR3: TGCGCCAGCAGCTTGGACTCGCCCGTTCGGGGCGAGCAGTTCTTC. Translating it yields CASSLDSPVRGEQFF.